The 26 T cell receptor beta chains below all came from one sample that was sequenced in a study of blood T cell repertoires in COVID-19. Sequenced by immunoSEQ multiplex PCR; TCRdb stores in-frame clones only, minus some. Of about 310,000 clones detected, 90% appear once; the ten largest clones hold around 4.3%. Material for sequencing was PBMCs or T cells enriched from blood (not recorded which). These receptors originate from a woman under 30 with acute COVID-19.

Notes on this clone: At one end the junction does not follow the germline gene, possibly because of a read error. This rearrangement joins TRBV2 to TRBJ2-4; TRBD1 matches at 10 bases. The germline V gene encodes CDR1 SNHLY and CDR2 FYNNEI. The CDR3 runs to 12 residues. The CDR3 DNA reads TGTGCCAGCAGTTCAACCGGGACAGGGGAGGACTTC. Its translation is CASSSTGTGEDF. The full variable domain, rest sourced from reference TRBV2 and TRBJ2-4, is EPEVTQTPSHQVTQMGQEVILRCVPISNHLYFYWYRQILGQKVEFLVSFYNNEISEKSEIFDDQFSVERPDGSNFTLKIRSTKLEDSAMYFCASSSTGTGEDFGAGTRLSVL.

The chain has TRBV4-1 and TRBJ1-2; 7 bases are a match to TRBD1. J lost 3 bases, V lost 3 bases, and 10 bases had no gene match. The V gene's germline CDR1 is MGHRA and CDR2 YSYEKL. This CDR3 comprises 16 residues. The CDR3 reads CASSQEWTGTYYGYTF. The CDR3 DNA reads as TGCGCCAGCAGCCAGGAGTGGACAGGCACCTACTATGGCTACACCTTC.

V is TRBV19 and J is TRBJ1-4; TRBD1 agrees at 8 bases. Germline trimming cut 5 bases from V and 4 bases from J; bases unmatched to any gene: 6. This CDR3 comprises 15 residues. CDR1 LNHDA and CDR2 SQIVND come from the germline V gene (reference sequence). Here the CDR3 reads CASSAGTGNNEKLFF. The CDR3 region has the DNA TGTGCCAGTAGTGCCGGGACAGGCAATAATGAAAAACTGTTTTTT.

V usage is TRBV18 and J usage is TRBJ1-5; the D gene is possibly TRBD1 (5 bases). V was clipped by 2 bases and J by 2 bases, with 13 bases between them. Germline-derived CDR1 and CDR2 are KGHSH and LQKENI. CDR3 length: 16 amino acids. This CDR3 is CASSPVMTGGNQPQHF. In nucleotides, the CDR3 is TGTGCCAGCTCACCAGTCATGACGGGGGGCAATCAGCCCCAGCATTTT.

This clone showed up just a few times. This chain links TRBV14 with TRBJ2-1; 8 bases match TRBD2. With 6 bases clipped from V and 4 bases from J, the junction kept 8 bases outside the gene matches. The CDR3 has 15 amino acids. CDR1 and CDR2 (germline): SGHDN, FVKESK. CDR3 nucleotide sequence: TGTGCCAGCAGATTAAGCGGGAGAATATACAATGAGCAGTTCTTC. Translation gives CASRLSGRIYNEQFF. The full variable domain, rest sourced from reference TRBV14 and TRBJ2-1, is EAGVTQFPSHSVIEKGQTVTLRCDPISGHDNLYWYRRVMGKEIKFLLHFVKESKQDESGMPNNRFLAERTGGTYSTLKVQPAELEDSGVYFCASRLSGRIYNEQFFGPGTRLTVL.

The chain has TRBV5-1 and TRBJ1-3; D gene ambiguous. CDR3 size: 15 residues. Trimming left V 5 bases short and J 0 bases short, with 12 bases between. Germline CDR1 SGHRS, CDR2 YFSETQ. Written as DNA, the CDR3 is TGCGCCAGCAGGGAGCGCCCACTCTCTGGAAACACCATATATTTT. This encodes CASRERPLSGNTIYF.

The chain carries TRBV11-2 and TRBJ1-3, with TRBD1 as a possible D gene (5 bases). CDR1 is SGHAT, CDR2 FQNNGV, per germline. The CDR3 loop spans 14 amino acids. V lost 5 bases to trimming and J lost 4 bases, with 12 bases between them. Written as DNA, the CDR3 is TGTGCCAGCAGCACGACAGTCTCAGGAAACACCATATATTTT. Encoded protein: CASSTTVSGNTIYF.

J is TRBJ2-7 and V is TRBV14, with 8 bases fitting TRBD1. The CDR3 consists of 14 residues. Germline CDR1 is SGHDN and CDR2 is FVKESK. Trimming removed 4 bases from V and 2 bases from J; junction bases left unmatched: 4. CDR3 protein: CASSPRDRTYEQYF. CDR3 DNA: TGTGCCAGCAGCCCCCGGGACAGGACCTACGAGCAGTACTTC.

V is TRBV28 and J is TRBJ1-5; D possibly corresponds to TRBD1 (5 bases). With 5 bases removed from V and 5 bases from J, the gap between germline ends came to 19 bases. The CDR3 extends over 16 amino acids. The germline V gene encodes CDR1 MDHEN and CDR2 SYDVKM. The CDR3 reads CASSPLQVAGYQPQHF. CDR3 nucleotides: TGTGCCAGCAGTCCTTTACAGGTGGCGGGGTATCAGCCCCAGCATTTT. Full variable domain (rest looked up from reference TRBV28 and TRBJ1-5): DVKVTQSSRYLVKRTGEKVFLECVQDMDHENMFWYRQDPGLGLRLIYFSYDVKMKEKGDIPEGYSVSREKKERFSLILESASTNQTSMYLCASSPLQVAGYQPQHFGDGTRLSIL.

This rearrangement joins TRBV4-2 to TRBJ1-3; D gene uncertain. Per germline, CDR1 LGHNA and CDR2 YNFKEQ. The CDR3 is 19 amino acids. Trimming removed 0 bases from V and 2 bases from J, with 20 bases in between. The CDR3 reads CASSQDLYVGGKAGNTIYF. CDR3 coding DNA: TGTGCCAGCAGCCAAGATTTATACGTGGGAGGCAAGGCTGGAAACACCATATATTTT.

The chain links TRBV6-5 to TRBJ1-4; D gene ambiguous. Trimming cost V 8 bases and J 0 bases, with 13 bases left between them. CDR1 MNHEY and CDR2 SVGAGI come from the germline V gene. This CDR3 contains 15 residues. The CDR3 region has the DNA TGTGCCAGCTGCCGTACCGGTGCAACTAATGAAAAACTGTTTTTT. This encodes CASCRTGATNEKLFF.

This chain links TRBV5-1 with TRBJ1-6; D is unclear. The V end was cut by 3 bases, the J end by 4 bases, with 20 bases between. The V gene's germline CDR1 is SGHRS and CDR2 YFSETQ. This CDR3 has 18 residues. CDR3 coding DNA: TGCGCCAGCAGCTCGAACCCGCCAGGCACATCTTATAATTCACCCCTCCACTTT. This translates into CASSSNPPGTSYNSPLHF.

This chain joins TRBV5-1 and TRBJ2-5; 7 bases fit TRBD2. Looked up from germline, CDR1 is SGHRS and CDR2 is YFSETQ. The CDR3 spans 17 residues. The junction had 11 bases not matched to a gene; V was cut back by 0 bases and J by 3 bases. This CDR3 reads CASSLAISPAGEETQYF. The CDR3 nucleotides are TGCGCCAGCAGCTTGGCCATTTCTCCGGCGGGAGAAGAGACCCAGTACTTC.

The chain couples TRBV28 to TRBJ1-4, with D hard to call. V was shortened by 1 base and J by 0 bases, with 21 bases between the two germline ends. The germline V gene encodes CDR1 MDHEN and CDR2 SYDVKM. This CDR3 contains 20 residues. The CDR3 bases are TGTGCCAGCAGTTTATTTATAAAGCGGGCCGCACAAGCAACTAATGAAAAACTGTTTTTT. It yields the protein CASSLFIKRAAQATNEKLFF. The variable domain in full, with the rest retrieved from reference TRBV28 and TRBJ1-4, is DVKVTQSSRYLVKRTGEKVFLECVQDMDHENMFWYRQDPGLGLRLIYFSYDVKMKEKGDIPEGYSVSREKKERFSLILESASTNQTSMYLCASSLFIKRAAQATNEKLFFGSGTQLSVL.

The rearrangement links TRBV2 to TRBJ2-5; TRBD2 matches 7 bases. The CDR3 extends over 13 amino acids. CDR1 and CDR2 from the germline V gene are SNHLY and FYNNEI. The V and J ends lost 6 bases and 5 bases, in that order; junction bases with no gene match: 6. CDR3 amino acids: CASSVGGVETQYF. CDR3 coding DNA: TGTGCCAGCAGCGTGGGGGGGGTGGAGACCCAGTACTTC.

CDR3 nucleotide sequence: TGTGCCAGCAGCCAAGAGAGAGCGGGGGAGCTGTTTTTT. This sequence encodes CASSQERAGELFF. The chain joins TRBV14 to TRBJ2-2; no reliable D call. The CDR3 is 13 residues long. Trimming removed 0 bases at V and 8 bases at J, with 7 bases between. In germline, CDR1 is SGHDN, CDR2 FVKESK. Based on the CDR3 plus reference TRBV14 and TRBJ2-2, the full variable domain is EAGVTQFPSHSVIEKGQTVTLRCDPISGHDNLYWYRRVMGKEIKFLLHFVKESKQDESGMPNNRFLAERTGGTYSTLKVQPAELEDSGVYFCASSQERAGELFFGEGSRLTVL.

The chain employs TRBV27 and TRBJ2-7; 9 bases fit TRBD2. J lost 4 bases, V lost 3 bases, and 10 bases had no gene match. Germline CDR1 and CDR2: MNHEY and SMNVEV (reference sequence). This CDR3 contains 16 residues. This CDR3 reads CASSFSGGRGEYEQYF. The CDR3 bases are TGTGCCAGCAGTTTTTCTGGCGGGAGGGGAGAGTACGAGCAGTACTTC.

The table lists this clone with a count of one. The chain uses TRBV9 and TRBJ1-6; D is unclear. This CDR3 is built from 15 residues. Germline loops: CDR1 SGDLS, CDR2 YYNGEE. V was trimmed by 2 bases and J by 7 bases, leaving 13 bases between them. This chain's CDR3 is CASSVLDNGNSPLHF. The CDR3 nucleotides read TGTGCCAGCAGCGTCCTCGACAACGGCAATTCACCCCTCCACTTT.

The gene calls are TRBV5-1 and TRBJ2-1; D is uncertain. Trimming removed 1 base from V and 5 bases from J, with 4 bases in between. The CDR3 has 12 residues. Germline values: CDR1 SGHRS, CDR2 YFSETQ. The CDR3 DNA is TGCGCCAGCAGCTTGAGAGACAATGAGCAGTTCTTC. This codes for CASSLRDNEQFF. The entire variable domain, with the rest obtained from reference TRBV5-1 and TRBJ2-1, is as follows: KAGVTQTPRYLIKTRGQQVTLSCSPISGHRSVSWYQQTPGQGLQFLFEYFSETQRNKGNFPGRFSGRQFSNSRSEMNVSTLELGDSALYLCASSLRDNEQFFGPGTRLTVL.

This clone appeared a single time. This chain links TRBV5-6 with TRBJ2-7, with 7 nucleotides matching TRBD1. V shed 1 base and J 0 bases; nucleotides not matched to a gene: 7. CDR1 and CDR2 from the germline V gene are SGHDT and YYEEEE. This CDR3 has 16 residues. This CDR3 is CASSLSSRGSSYEQYF. CDR3 sequence (DNA): TGTGCCAGCAGCTTGAGTTCCAGGGGGAGCTCCTACGAGCAGTACTTC.

This clone was detected only once. The chain joins TRBV6-5 to TRBJ2-3, with TRBD2 as a possible D gene (6 bases). This CDR3 is 16 amino acids long. Germline V lookup: CDR1 MNHEY, CDR2 SVGAGI. Trimming took 2 bases from V and 0 from J, leaving 12 bases between them. DNA of the CDR3: TGTGCCAGCAGTTACGCGGGACCTGCCAGCACAGATACGCAGTATTTT. Translated: CASSYAGPASTDTQYF.

The J gene is TRBJ2-7, the V gene TRBV28; 9 positions agree with TRBD1. CDR3 length: 16 amino acids. V was pared by 4 bases and J by 2 bases, with 9 bases of the junction left unmatched. Germline V gene sequence: CDR1 MDHEN, CDR2 SYDVKM. This CDR3 is CASSSGTGKTAYEQYF. Here the CDR3 DNA reads TGTGCCAGCAGTTCGGGGACAGGGAAAACAGCCTACGAGCAGTACTTC.

This chain links TRBV5-6 with TRBJ2-4, with 12 bases fitting TRBD2. With 3 bases clipped from V and 0 bases from J, the junction kept 7 bases outside the gene matches. This CDR3 contains 18 residues. The germline V gene encodes CDR1 SGHDT and CDR2 YYEEEE. The CDR3 DNA reads TGTGCCAGCAGCTCCTGGACTAGCGGGATACTAGCCAAAAACATTCAGTACTTC. Its protein is CASSSWTSGILAKNIQYF.

CDR3 protein: CSVRGQRNEKLFF. The CDR3 nucleotides read TGCAGCGTGCGGGGACAGCGCAATGAAAAACTGTTTTTT. The V gene is TRBV29-1, the J gene TRBJ1-4; 7 positions agree with TRBD1. Trimming at V came to 6 bases and at J to 5 bases, leaving 6 bases not matched to a gene. The germline V gene has CDR1 SQVTM and CDR2 ANQGSEA. The CDR3 runs 13 residues.

This clone has only one observation. V and J are TRBV20-1 and TRBJ1-2; D gene ambiguous. This CDR3 has 10 amino acids. V lost 3 bases to trimming and J lost 6 bases, with 5 bases between them. Germline assignment: CDR1 DFQATT and CDR2 SNEGSKA (reference sequence). The CDR3 bases are TGCAGTGCTAGGGCCGATGGCTACACCTTC. This codes for CSARADGYTF.

The chain combines TRBV18 with TRBJ2-2, with 7 bases matching TRBD1. Germline CDR1 reads KGHSH; CDR2 reads LQKENI. The CDR3 is made up of 15 amino acids. V lost 5 bases and J lost 2; bases outside the gene matches: 5. The CDR3 here is CASSLGQINTGELFF. CDR3 bases: TGTGCCAGCTCATTGGGACAGATCAACACCGGGGAGCTGTTTTTT. Full variable domain (missing parts from reference TRBV18 and TRBJ2-2): NAGVMQNPRHLVRRRGQEARLRCSPMKGHSHVYWYRQLPEEGLKFMVYLQKENIIDESGMPKERFSAEFPKEGPSILRIQQVVRGDSAAYFCASSLGQINTGELFFGEGSRLTVL.